The entry below describes one T cell receptor (beta chain). A much larger clone lies a single base off, so this may be a read error. This sample was included in a study of T-cell reconstitution after alpha-beta-depleted transplantation in children. Unique molecular identifiers were built into the TCRbeta library. TCRdb fed the PCR reads into MiXCR, producing one record per CDR3 protein. The sample records hundreds of thousands of distinct CDR3 sequences, 11% being singletons. Germline CDR1 reads MNHNY; CDR2 reads SVGAGI (reference sequence). This CDR3 spans 12 amino acids. Trimming removed 7 bases from V and 2 bases from J, with 7 bases in between.

The sample was peripheral blood, taken 180 days after TCRalphabeta/CD19-depleted stem cell transplant. This receptor was obtained from a male patient between 2 and 9 years old who had a stem cell transplant for chronic granulomatous disease, so the T cells may come from the graft donor. This chain joins TRBV6-6 and TRBJ2-3, with unresolved D. The CDR3 is CASTENTDTQYF. The CDR3 coding sequence is TGTGCCAGCACCGAGAACACAGATACGCAGTATTTT.